This T cell receptor beta chain was found in a study of beta chain features in type 1 diabetes (dated by TCRdb to 2016 to 2018). In terms of the full investigation: Mean age, gender distribution, total cell number and subset yield did not differ between patients and healthy donors. In the study, TCRB repertoires of sorted circulating CD4+ T cell subsets from recently diagnosed type 1 diabetes patients were compared with those of matched healthy donors. Regulatory and stem cell-like memory subsets were isolated from only 8 patients and about 8 healthy donors, whereas naive and central memory subsets came from all 28 donors. A total of some 100,000,000 sorted cells were examined across all samples, and the number of cells per subset was strongly correlated with RNA yield. What the authors observed across the whole study: Shorter templates might be favored by PCR, yet because patient and control samples were amplified and corrected together, any such skew would affect both groups equally. At VDJ recombination sites, type 1 diabetes patients had fewer insertions and more deleted nucleotides, which implies abnormalities in thymic rearrangement. The naive, central memory and regulatory TCRB repertoires appeared to resemble one another more closely among patients than among healthy donors. Type 1 diabetes patients showed a moderate but significant shortening of TCRB CDR3 length in all four CD4+ subsets. Because small numbers of individuals were included in the HLA sub-analyses, any influence of HLA type on TCRB rearrangement was left unresolved. Sequencing cDNA rather than genomic DNA could over-represent highly expressing activated cells, although activation and CD3 levels did not differ between groups.

The germline V gene (reference sequence) gives CDR1 as DFQATT and CDR2 as SNEGSKA. V is clipped by 3 bases and J by 5 bases, and the sequence between their germline boundaries is 8 bases long. Including the terminal cysteine and valine, the CDR3 comprises 11 residues. The kept DNA is CDR3 alone, 33 bases in frame from the first base. From each donor, a single peripheral blood sample of approximately 0.11 L on average was drawn into heparinised tubes. A BD FACSAria II and a panel including CD45RO, CCR7, CD25, CD127, CD95 and CD27 were used to sort naive, central memory, regulatory and stem cell-like memory CD4+ T cells. Purity was above 98% for every sorted population. PBMCs were separated immediately by Lymphoprep density gradient centrifugation and were stained directly, without being cultured. So that batch effects would be minimized, each experiment stained and sorted samples in pairs, pairing one healthy donor with one patient.

The High Capacity cDNA Reverse Transcription Kit was used to reverse transcribe all of the isolated RNA, meaning that expressed TCRB transcripts were what got sequenced. Deep immunoSEQ sequencing was performed on naive, central memory and regulatory T cell samples, with an average of approximately 3.9 million total reads per sample. After sorted cells were lysed in RLT buffer, RNA was extracted with DNase-treated RNeasy Micro or Mini kits, with the choice depending on cell number. Each cell subset was processed on its own to prevent cross-contamination, while patient and healthy donor samples were processed together. Using the immunoSEQ multiplex PCR, TCRB sequences were amplified from cDNA into 87-bp fragments spanning the CDR3 region. Sequencing of the amplicons was done on the Illumina HiSeq platform. As for the original processing: PCR bias was corrected computationally using synthetic template baselines, and reads within Hamming distance 2 were collapsed, with unmergeable singletons discarded. By aligning reads against IMGT, V, D and J genes, CDR3 length, and insertions or deletions at six rearrangement sites were assigned. Within each subset, clonotype counts were normalized to sorted cell number, and only after that were true diversity and Gini coefficients computed with the tcR R package. The overlap coefficient, calculated on TCRB nucleotide sequences, was used to quantify repertoire sharing. As stored in TCRdb, this immuneACCESS dataset retains in-frame rearrangements with V and J assigned. A fraction of the clones does not appear; measured against another copy, unresolved V genes explain less than half of the discrepancy, and the remainder lacks a known reason. V, J and clone size were drawn from that table, and D and trimming were deduced from the DNA. This sample has about 300,000 clones in its table, and roughly 8% of those were observed once. The top ten clonotypes cover more than 0.8% of the sample.

This clone has just a few counts. Its antigen has not been determined. Within one base of it there is no much larger clone, and no base qualities were kept. The sample was central memory CD4+ T cells from blood. The clonotype comes from a woman between 18 and 29 years old in good health. The rearrangement combines TRBV20-1 with TRBJ2-7; TRBD1 is a weak D gene call, 5 bases matching. The nucleotides are TGCAGTGCTAGGCAGGGCGACGAGCAGTACGTC. It codes for CSARQGDEQYV.